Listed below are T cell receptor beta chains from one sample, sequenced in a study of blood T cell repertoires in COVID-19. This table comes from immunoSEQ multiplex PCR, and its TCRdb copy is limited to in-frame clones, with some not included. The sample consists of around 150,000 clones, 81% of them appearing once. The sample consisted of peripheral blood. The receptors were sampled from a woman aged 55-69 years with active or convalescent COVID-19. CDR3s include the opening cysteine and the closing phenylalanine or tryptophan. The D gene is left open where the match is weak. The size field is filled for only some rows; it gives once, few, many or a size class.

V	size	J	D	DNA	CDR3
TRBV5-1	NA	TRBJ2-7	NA	TGCGCCAGCAGCCCCCGGAGCTCCTACGAGCAGTACTTC	CASSPRSSYEQYF
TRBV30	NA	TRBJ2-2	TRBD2	TGTGCCTGGGGTGCGGGAGCCAACACCGGGGAGCTGTTTTTT	CAWGAGANTGELFF
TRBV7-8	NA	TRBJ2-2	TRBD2	TGTGCCAGCAGCTCTCTAGCGGGAGTAGCCGGGGAGCTGTTTTTT	CASSSLAGVAGELFF
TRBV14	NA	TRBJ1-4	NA	TGTGCCAGCCTACGGATGATGAACAGTTGCCCTAATGAAAAACTGTTTTTT	CASLRMMNSCPNEKLFF
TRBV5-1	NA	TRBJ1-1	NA	TGCGCCAGCAGCTTCGGTCCTAACCGGGTCCGAGCGACTGAAGCTTTCTTT	CASSFGPNRVRATEAFF
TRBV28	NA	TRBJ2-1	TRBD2	TGTGCCAGCAGGTTTCCATCCAGGGTGGGGCCGGGGGTGGGGCGGGAGAACAATGAGCAGTTCTTC	CASRFPSRVGPGVGRENNEQFF
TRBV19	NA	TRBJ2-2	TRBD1	TGTGCCAGTAGTATGGCTTACAGGGGGCGCGGCACCGGGGAGCTGTTTTTT	CASSMAYRGRGTGELFF
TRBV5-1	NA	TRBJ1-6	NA	TGCGCCAGCAGCTTACCCGACAGTAAGGATTCACCCCTCCACTTT	CASSLPDSKDSPLHF
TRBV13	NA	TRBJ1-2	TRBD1	TGTGCCAGCAGCTCTCTGACAGGGGGCAAAGGGGAAGGATATGGCTACACCTTC	CASSSLTGGKGEGYGYTF
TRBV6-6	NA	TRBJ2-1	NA	TGTGCCAGCAGTCCCCTAGGGGATGAGCAGTTCTTC	CASSPLGDEQFF
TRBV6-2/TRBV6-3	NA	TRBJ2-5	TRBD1	TGTGCCAGCAGTTATCCCGACAGGGGGTGGGAGACCCAGTACTTC	CASSYPDRGWETQYF
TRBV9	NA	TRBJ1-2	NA	TGTGCCAGCAGCGTAGGGACAGCCTATGGCTACACCTTC	CASSVGTAYGYTF
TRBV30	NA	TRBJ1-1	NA	TGTGCCTGGACCCTTCCCCAGGTGGCTTTCTTT	CAWTLPQVAFF
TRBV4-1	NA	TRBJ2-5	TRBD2	TGCGCCAGCAGCCACACTAGCCCTGTGTTAGCGGGGGGCCAAGAGACCCAGTACTTC	CASSHTSPVLAGGQETQYF
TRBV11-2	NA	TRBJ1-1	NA	TGTGCCAGCAGCTTAGTAAGACCAGGGGTCACTGAAGCTTTCTTT	CASSLVRPGVTEAFF
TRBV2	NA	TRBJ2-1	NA	TGTGCCAGCAGTGGAGGGAGTTCCTACAATGAGCAGTTCTTC	CASSGGSSYNEQFF
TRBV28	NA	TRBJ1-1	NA	TGTGCCAGCGCTCGGGACACGAACACTGAAGCTTTCTTT	CASARDTNTEAFF
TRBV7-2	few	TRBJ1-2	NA	TGTGCCAGCAGCTTAAGGCTACAGGGCGAGGGCTACACCTTC	CASSLRLQGEGYTF
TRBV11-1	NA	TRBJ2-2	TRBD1	TGTGCCAGCAGCTTAGGACAGGGGGCTCACACCGGGGAGCTGTTTTTT	CASSLGQGAHTGELFF
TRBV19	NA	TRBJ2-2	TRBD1	TGTGCCAGTCGACCACAGGGGGACACCGGGGAGCTGTTTTTT	CASRPQGDTGELFF
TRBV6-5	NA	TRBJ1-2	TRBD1	TGTGCCAGCAGTTACGGGGACAGGCCAGGGTGGGGCTACACCTTC	CASSYGDRPGWGYTF
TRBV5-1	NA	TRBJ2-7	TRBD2	TGCGCCAGCAGCTTGGAACGCGGGAGATACGAGCAGTACTTC	CASSLERGRYEQYF
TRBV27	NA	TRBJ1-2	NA	TGTGCCAGCAGTTTATACCGGGACTATGGCTACACCTTC	CASSLYRDYGYTF
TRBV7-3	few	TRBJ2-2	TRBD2	TGTGCCAGCAGTTCCCTAGCGGGAGGGCCTTGGGGGGAGCTGTTTTTT	CASSSLAGGPWGELFF
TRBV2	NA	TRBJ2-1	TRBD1	TGTGCCAGCAGATTGAGACAGGGGACGTCTGAGCAGTTCTTC	CASRLRQGTSEQFF
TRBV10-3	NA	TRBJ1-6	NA	TGTGCCATCAGTGAGGACAGTTTCTATAATTCACCCCTCCACTTT	CAISEDSFYNSPLHF
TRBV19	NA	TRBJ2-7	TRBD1	TGTGCCAGTAGCCGACAGGGGGGACCCTACGAGCAGTACTTC	CASSRQGGPYEQYF
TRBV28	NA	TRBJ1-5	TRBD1	TGTGCCAGCAGTTTATGGACAGGGGTCAATCAGCCCCAGCATTTT	CASSLWTGVNQPQHF
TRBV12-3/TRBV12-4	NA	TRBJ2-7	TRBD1	TGTGCCAGCAGCACAGAAACAGGGGTCAAGTACTTC	CASSTETGVKYF
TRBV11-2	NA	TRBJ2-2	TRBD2	TGTGCCAGCAGCCGACTAGCGGGGGGGCAGGGAGCCGGGGAGCTGTTTTTT	CASSRLAGGQGAGELFF
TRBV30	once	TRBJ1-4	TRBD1	TGTGCCTGGAGTGACTACAGGGGCCCTAATGAAAAACTGTTTTTT	CAWSDYRGPNEKLFF
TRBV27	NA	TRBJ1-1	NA	TGTGCCAGCAAGTTCGGCGAAAACAGGGTGGGCATGAACACTGAAGCTTTCTTT	CASKFGENRVGMNTEAFF
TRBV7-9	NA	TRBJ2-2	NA	TGTGCCAGCAGCATTTGGGGAACGGGAGCCACCGGGGAGCTGTTTTTT	CASSIWGTGATGELFF
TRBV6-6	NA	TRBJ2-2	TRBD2	TGTGCCAGCAGTCCCACGAGCGGGGGGGACACCGGGGAGCTGTTTTTT	CASSPTSGGDTGELFF
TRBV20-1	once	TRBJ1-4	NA	TGCAGTGCTAGTGGAGGGTTAACTAATGAAAAACTGTTTTTT	CSASGGLTNEKLFF
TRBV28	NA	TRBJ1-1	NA	TGTGCCAGCAGTCCCCTGGACGGCGGGGGGAACACTGAAGCTTTCTTT	CASSPLDGGGNTEAFF
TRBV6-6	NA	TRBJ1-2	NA	TGTGCCAGCAGTTACTCGGCGGGGCGCAACTATGGCTACACCTTC	CASSYSAGRNYGYTF
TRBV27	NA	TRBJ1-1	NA	TGTGCCAGCAGTTTATCGGACCGGAGGGCCACTGAAGCTTTCTTT	CASSLSDRRATEAFF
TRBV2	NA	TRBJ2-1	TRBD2	TGTGCCAGCCTGGGGGGGGGTTACAATGAGCAGTTCTTC	CASLGGGYNEQFF
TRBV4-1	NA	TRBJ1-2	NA	TGCGCCAGCAGCCAAGACGTGAGCTCAGGCTACACCTTC	CASSQDVSSGYTF
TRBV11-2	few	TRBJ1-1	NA	TGTGCCAGCAGCCCACGGGTGAACACTGAAGCTTTCTTT	CASSPRVNTEAFF
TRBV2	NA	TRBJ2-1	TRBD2	TGTGCCAGCAGTTTCCTAGCGGGGGACAATGAGCAGTTCTTC	CASSFLAGDNEQFF
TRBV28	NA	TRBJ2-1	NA	TGTGCCAGTCGGGGGGCTACTCATGTCAATGAGCAGTTCTTC	CASRGATHVNEQFF
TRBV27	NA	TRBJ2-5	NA	TGTGCCAGCAGTTTATCAGTTAATCGGGCCCAGTACTTC	CASSLSVNRAQYF
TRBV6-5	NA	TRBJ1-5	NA	TGTGCCAGCAGCCCGCGAGGACAGCCCCAGCATTTT	CASSPRGQPQHF
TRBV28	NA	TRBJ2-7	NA	TGTGCCAGCAGTTTATGGAAAAGAGGCTCCTACGAGCAGTACTTC	CASSLWKRGSYEQYF
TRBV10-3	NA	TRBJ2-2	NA	TGTGCCATCAGTGAAAAGGGGGCCGGGGAGCTGTTTTTT	CAISEKGAGELFF
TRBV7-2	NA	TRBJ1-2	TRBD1	TGTGCCAGCAGCATGGACAGGGGAACGGGTGGCTACACCTTC	CASSMDRGTGGYTF
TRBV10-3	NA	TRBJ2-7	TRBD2	TGTGCCATCAGTGAGCTCCCTAGCGGGAGTACCTACGAGCAGTACTTC	CAISELPSGSTYEQYF
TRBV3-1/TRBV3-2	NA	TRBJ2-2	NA	TGTGCCAGCAGCCGTATAAAGCGTTCGGGGACCGGGGAGCTGTTTTTT	CASSRIKRSGTGELFF